This T cell receptor (beta chain) was documented in a study of CD8 T cells in ankylosing spondylitis. This clonotype was observed many times. Germline loops: CDR1 LGHDT, CDR2 YNNKEL (reference sequence). CDR3 length equals 14 residues. The V and J ends lost 4 bases and 2 bases respectively, with 12 bases between them. Via MiXCR, TCRdb re-called the 5' RACE reads, giving one row per CDR3 protein. The table has 130,000 or so distinct CDR3 sequences, roughly 6.6% seen once; the top ten hold less than 15%. The receptor comes from a male donor with ankylosing spondylitis or in good health (not recorded which). The chain employs TRBV3-1 and TRBJ2-7; D is unresolved. The sequenced sample was blood, either unsorted or a sorted T cell fraction (not recorded which). CDR3: CASSRSRGPYEQYF. The CDR3 DNA reads TGTGCCAGCAGCCGCAGCCGCGGACCCTACGAGCAGTACTTC.